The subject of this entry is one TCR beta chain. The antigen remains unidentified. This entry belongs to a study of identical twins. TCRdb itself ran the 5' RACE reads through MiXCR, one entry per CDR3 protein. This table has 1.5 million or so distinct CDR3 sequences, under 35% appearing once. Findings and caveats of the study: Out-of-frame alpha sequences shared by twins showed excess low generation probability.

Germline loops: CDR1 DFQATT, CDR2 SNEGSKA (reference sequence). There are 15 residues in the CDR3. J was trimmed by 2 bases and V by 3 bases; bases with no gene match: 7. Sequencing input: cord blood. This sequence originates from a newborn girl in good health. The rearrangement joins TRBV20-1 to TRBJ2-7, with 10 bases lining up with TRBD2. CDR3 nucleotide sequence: TGCAGTGCTAGGATTAGCGGGAGGTACCCCTACGAGCAGTACTTC. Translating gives CSARISGRYPYEQYF.